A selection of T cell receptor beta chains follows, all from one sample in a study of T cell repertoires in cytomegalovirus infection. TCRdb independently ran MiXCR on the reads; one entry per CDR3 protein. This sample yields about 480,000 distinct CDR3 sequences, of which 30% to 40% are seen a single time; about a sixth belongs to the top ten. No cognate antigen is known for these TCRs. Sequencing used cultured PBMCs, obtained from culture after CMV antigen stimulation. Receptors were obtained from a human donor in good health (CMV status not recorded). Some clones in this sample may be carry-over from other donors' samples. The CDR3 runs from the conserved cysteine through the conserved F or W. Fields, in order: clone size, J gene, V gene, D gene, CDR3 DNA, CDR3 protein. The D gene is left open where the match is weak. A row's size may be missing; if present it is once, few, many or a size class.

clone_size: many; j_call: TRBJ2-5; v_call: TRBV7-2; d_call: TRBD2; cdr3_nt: TGTGCCAGCAGCTTAGACCTAGCGGGAGGTAGAGGGACCCAGTACTTC; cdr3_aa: CASSLDLAGGRGTQYF
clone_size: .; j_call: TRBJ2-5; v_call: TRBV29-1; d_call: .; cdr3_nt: TGCAGCGTTGACATGGTATCGGAGACCCAGTACTTC; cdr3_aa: CSVDMVSETQYF
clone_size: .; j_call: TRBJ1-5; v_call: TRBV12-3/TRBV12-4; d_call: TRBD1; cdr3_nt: TGTGCCAGCAGGGACAGGGGAGGAGACCAGCCCCAGCATTTT; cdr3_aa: CASRDRGGDQPQHF
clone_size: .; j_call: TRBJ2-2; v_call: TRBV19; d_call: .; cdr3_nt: TGTGCCAGTAGTAAAGGTTCGGCAGCGAACACCGGGGAGCTGTTTTTT; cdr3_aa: CASSKGSAANTGELFF
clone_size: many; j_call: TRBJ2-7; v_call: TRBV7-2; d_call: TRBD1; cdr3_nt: TGTGCCAGCAGCTTGGGACAGGGAAACTACGAGCAGTACTTC; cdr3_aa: CASSLGQGNYEQYF
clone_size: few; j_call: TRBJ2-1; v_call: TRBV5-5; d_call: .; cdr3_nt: TGTGCCAGCAGCTTGCTGGAGGGGGGTCCCTACAATGAGCAGTTCTTC; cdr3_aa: CASSLLEGGPYNEQFF
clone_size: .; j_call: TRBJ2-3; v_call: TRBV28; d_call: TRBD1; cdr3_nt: TGTGCCAGCAGACCCTCCGGGACAGGAACAGATACGCAGTATTTT; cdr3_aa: CASRPSGTGTDTQYF
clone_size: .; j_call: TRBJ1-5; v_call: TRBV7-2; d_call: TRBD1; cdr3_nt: TGTGCCAGCAGCTTTGGTCCCAGGGGGGATCAGCCCCAGCATTTT; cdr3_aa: CASSFGPRGDQPQHF
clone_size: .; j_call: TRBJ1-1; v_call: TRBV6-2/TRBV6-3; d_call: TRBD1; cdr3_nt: TGTGCCAGCAGAGCGGGACAGAGAAACACTGAAGCTTTCTTT; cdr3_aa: CASRAGQRNTEAFF
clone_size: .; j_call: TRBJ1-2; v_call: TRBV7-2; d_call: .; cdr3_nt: TGTGCCAGCAGAACCAGTAGGAGGGATGGCTACACCTTC; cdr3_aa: CASRTSRRDGYTF
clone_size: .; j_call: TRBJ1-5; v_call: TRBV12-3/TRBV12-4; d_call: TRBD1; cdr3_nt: TGTGCCAGCAAAAGACAGGGGGTTAATCAGCCCCAGCATTTT; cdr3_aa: CASKRQGVNQPQHF
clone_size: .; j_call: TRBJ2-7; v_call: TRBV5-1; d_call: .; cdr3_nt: TGCGCCAGCAGCTCATATATGGAGGGTGAGCAGTACTTC; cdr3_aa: CASSSYMEGEQYF
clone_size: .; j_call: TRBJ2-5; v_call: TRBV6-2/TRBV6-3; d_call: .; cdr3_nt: TGTGCCAGCAGCCAGATAGAGACCCAGTACTTC; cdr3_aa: CASSQIETQYF
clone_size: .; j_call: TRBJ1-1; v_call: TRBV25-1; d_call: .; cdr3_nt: TGTGCCAGCAGTGAACTCGCAGGGGCTTTCTTT; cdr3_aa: CASSELAGAFF
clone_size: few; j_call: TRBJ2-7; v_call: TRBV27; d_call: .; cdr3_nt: TGTGCCAGCAGTTTAAGGGTCCACTACGAGCAGTACTTC; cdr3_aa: CASSLRVHYEQYF
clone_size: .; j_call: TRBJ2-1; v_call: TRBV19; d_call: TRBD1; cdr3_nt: TGTGCCAGCAACAGGGGCCCCCCCAGCTCCTACAATGAGCAGTTCTTC; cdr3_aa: CASNRGPPSSYNEQFF
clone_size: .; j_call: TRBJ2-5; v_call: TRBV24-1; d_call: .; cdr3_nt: TGTGCCACCAGTAGCCCTCAAGAGACCCAGTACTTC; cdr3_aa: CATSSPQETQYF
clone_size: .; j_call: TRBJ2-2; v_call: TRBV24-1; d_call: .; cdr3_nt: TGTGCCACTGGCGAATCAGAGCTGTTTTTT; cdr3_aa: CATGESELFF
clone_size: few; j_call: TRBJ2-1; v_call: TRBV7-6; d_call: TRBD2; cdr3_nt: TGTGCCAGCAGTCGGACTAGCGGACACTACAATGAGCAGTTCTTC; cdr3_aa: CASSRTSGHYNEQFF
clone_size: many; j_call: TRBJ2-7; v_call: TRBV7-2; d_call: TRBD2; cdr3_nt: TGTGCCAGCAGGGACATGACTAGCGGGATCTACGAGCAGTACTTC; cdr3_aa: CASRDMTSGIYEQYF
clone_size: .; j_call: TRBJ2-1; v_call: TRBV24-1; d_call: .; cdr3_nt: TGTGCCACCAGTGACCCCCCAGGGTTTGAGCAGTTCTTC; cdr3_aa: CATSDPPGFEQFF
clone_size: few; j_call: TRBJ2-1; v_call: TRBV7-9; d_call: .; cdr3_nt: TGTGCCAGCAGCCCCAGTGTAGGGTACGGTGAGCAGTTCTTC; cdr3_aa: CASSPSVGYGEQFF
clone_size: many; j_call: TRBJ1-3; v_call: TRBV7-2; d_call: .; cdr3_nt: TGTGCCAGCAGCTTGGCTGGAAACACCATATATTTT; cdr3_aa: CASSLAGNTIYF
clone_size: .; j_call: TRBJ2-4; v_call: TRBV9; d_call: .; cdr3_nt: TGTGCCAGCAGCGTAGTGGGGGACATTCAGTACTTC; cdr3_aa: CASSVVGDIQYF
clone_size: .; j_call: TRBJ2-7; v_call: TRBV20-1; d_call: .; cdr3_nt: TGCAGTGCTAGAGATCTGGGGTCCTCCTACGAGCAGTACTTC; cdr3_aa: CSARDLGSSYEQYF
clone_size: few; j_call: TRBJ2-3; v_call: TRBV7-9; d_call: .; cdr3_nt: TGTGCCAGCAGTTTCTACACCACAGGACCTAGCACAGATACGCAGTATTTT; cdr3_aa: CASSFYTTGPSTDTQYF
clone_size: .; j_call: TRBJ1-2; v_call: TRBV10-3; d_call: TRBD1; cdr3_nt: TGTGCCATCAGTGTAGACGGGACAGGGAACTATGGCTACACCTTC; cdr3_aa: CAISVDGTGNYGYTF
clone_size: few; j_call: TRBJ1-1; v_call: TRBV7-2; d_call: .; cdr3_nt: TGTGCCAGCAGCTTAGGAGGAGACAGCTTCATGAACACTGAAGCTTTCTTT; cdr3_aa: CASSLGGDSFMNTEAFF
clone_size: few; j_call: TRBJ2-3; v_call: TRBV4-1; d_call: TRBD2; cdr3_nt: TGCGCCAGCAGCCAAGATTACGCGGGAGGGCCTTTCGATACGCAGTATTTT; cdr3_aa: CASSQDYAGGPFDTQYF
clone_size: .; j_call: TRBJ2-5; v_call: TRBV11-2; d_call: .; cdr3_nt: TGTGCCAGCAGCTTAATAGCTAGGATAGGCCCCCCGACCCAGTACTTC; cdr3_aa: CASSLIARIGPPTQYF
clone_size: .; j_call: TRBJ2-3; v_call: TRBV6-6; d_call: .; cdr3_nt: TGTGCCAGCAGTTCTGCGGACGTATCAGATACGCAGTATTTT; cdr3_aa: CASSSADVSDTQYF
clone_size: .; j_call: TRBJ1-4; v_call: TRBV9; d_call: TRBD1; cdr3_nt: TGTGCCAGCAGCCCGACAGGGGGCGCCGGGCGAGAAAAACTGTTTTTT; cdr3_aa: CASSPTGGAGREKLFF
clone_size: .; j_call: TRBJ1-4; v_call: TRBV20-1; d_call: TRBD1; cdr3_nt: TGCAGTGCTAGACTCGCCGGGACAGAAGAAAAACTGTTTTTT; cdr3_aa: CSARLAGTEEKLFF
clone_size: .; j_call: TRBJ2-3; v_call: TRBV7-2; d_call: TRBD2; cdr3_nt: TGTGCCAGCAGCACCCGACTAGCGGGAGGGCGGGATACGCAGTATTTT; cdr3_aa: CASSTRLAGGRDTQYF
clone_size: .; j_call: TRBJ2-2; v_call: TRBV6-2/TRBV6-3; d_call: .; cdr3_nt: TGTGCCAGCAGTTCCTATGGTTACACCGGGGAGCTGTTTTTT; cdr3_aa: CASSSYGYTGELFF
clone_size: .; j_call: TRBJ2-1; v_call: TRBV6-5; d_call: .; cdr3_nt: TGTGCCAGCAGTACCCCTGGGACATCCATGCTGTTCTTC; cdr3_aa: CASSTPGTSMLFF
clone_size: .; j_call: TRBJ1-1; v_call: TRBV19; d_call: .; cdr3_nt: TGTGCCAGTAGTATAAGGGGCGGCGCGGGCACTGAAGCTTTCTTT; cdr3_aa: CASSIRGGAGTEAFF
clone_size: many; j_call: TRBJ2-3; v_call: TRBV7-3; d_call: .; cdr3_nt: TGTGCCAGCAGCTCAACCCCCACAGATACGCAGTATTTT; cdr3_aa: CASSSTPTDTQYF
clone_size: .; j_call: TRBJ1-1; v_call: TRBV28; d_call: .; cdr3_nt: TGTGCCAGCAGAGAAGGGGCGGGCACTGAAGCTTTCTTT; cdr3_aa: CASREGAGTEAFF
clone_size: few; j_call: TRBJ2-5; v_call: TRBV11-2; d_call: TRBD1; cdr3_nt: TGTGCCAGCACCAGGGGACAGGGGGAGACCCAGTACTTC; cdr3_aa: CASTRGQGETQYF
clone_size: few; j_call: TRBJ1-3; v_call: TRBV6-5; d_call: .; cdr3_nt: TGTGCCAGCAGTTACGAGTCGGGCAGGGTCTTTGGAAACACCATATATTTT; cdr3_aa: CASSYESGRVFGNTIYF
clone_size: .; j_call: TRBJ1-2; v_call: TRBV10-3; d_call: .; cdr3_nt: TGTGCCATCAGTGAGAGGGGGACTAACTATGGCTACACCTTC; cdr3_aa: CAISERGTNYGYTF
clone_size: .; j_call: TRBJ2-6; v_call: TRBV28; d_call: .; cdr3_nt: TGTGCCAGCATAGGTACTTTCTCTGGGGCCAACGTCCTGACTTTC; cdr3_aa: CASIGTFSGANVLTF
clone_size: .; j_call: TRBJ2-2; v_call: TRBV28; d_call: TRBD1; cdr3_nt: TGTGCCAGCAGTTCCTCAGGGGGCCGGACCGGGGAGCTGTTTTTT; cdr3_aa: CASSSSGGRTGELFF
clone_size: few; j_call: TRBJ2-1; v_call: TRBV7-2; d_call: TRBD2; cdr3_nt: TGTGCCAGCAGCTTGACTAGCGGGAGATTAACAGAGCAGTTCTTC; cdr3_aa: CASSLTSGRLTEQFF
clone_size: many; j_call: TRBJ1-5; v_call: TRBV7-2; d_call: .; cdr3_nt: TGTGCCAGCAGCTTGAGAGGGGGGAGCAATCAGCCCCAGCATTTT; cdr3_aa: CASSLRGGSNQPQHF
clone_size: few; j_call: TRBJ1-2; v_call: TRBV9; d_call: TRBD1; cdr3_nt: TGTGCCAGCGGGGGACAGGCGAGAGCCTGGGGCTACACCTTC; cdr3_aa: CASGGQARAWGYTF
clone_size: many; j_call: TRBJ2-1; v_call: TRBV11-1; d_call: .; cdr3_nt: TGTGCCAGCAGCCCTGGACTAAGGTCAGACCATGAGCAGTTCTTC; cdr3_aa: CASSPGLRSDHEQFF
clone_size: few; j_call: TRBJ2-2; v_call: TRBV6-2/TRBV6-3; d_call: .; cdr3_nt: TGTGCCAGCAGTTCACTAGATTACACCGGGGAGCTGTTTTTT; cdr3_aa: CASSSLDYTGELFF
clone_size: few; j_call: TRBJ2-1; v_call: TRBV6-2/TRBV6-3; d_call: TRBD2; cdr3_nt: TGTGCCAGCACTCACAGGACTAGCGGGAGGACTTACAATGAGCAGTTCTTC; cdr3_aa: CASTHRTSGRTYNEQFF
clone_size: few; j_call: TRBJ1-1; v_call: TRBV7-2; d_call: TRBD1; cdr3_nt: TGTGCCAGCGGAGGGTATGGGGACAGTCGCTTCTTT; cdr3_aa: CASGGYGDSRFF
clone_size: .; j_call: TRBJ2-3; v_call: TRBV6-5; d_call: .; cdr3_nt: TGTGCCAGCAGGCGCGTGGGGTGGACAGATACGCAGTATTTT; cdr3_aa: CASRRVGWTDTQYF
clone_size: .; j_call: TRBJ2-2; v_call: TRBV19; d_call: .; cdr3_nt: TGTGCCAGTAGTATGGCCCAGGGCACCGGGGAGCTGTTTTTT; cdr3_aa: CASSMAQGTGELFF
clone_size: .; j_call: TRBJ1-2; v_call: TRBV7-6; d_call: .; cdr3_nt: TGTGCCAGCAGCTTAGCGCCGACAGAATATGGCTACACCTTC; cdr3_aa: CASSLAPTEYGYTF
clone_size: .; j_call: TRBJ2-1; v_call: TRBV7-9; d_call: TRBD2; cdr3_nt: TGTGCCAGCAGATCTAGCGGGAGGACACCCTACAATGAGCAGTTCTTC; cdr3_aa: CASRSSGRTPYNEQFF
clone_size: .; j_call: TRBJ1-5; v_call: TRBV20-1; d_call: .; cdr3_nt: TGCAGTGTCATTGAGGGGTGGAATCAGCCCCAGCATTTT; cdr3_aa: CSVIEGWNQPQHF
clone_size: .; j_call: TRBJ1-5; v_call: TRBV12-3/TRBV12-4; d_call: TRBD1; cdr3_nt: TGTGCCAGCAGTTTGTCGGGACAGGGACCCAGCCAGCATTTT; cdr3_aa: CASSLSGQGPSQHF
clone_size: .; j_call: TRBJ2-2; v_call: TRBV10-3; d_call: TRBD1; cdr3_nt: TGTGCCATCAGTGTCCAAACAGGGGCCGGGGAGCTGTTTTTT; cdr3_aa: CAISVQTGAGELFF
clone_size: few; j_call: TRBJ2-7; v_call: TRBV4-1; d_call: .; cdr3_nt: TGCGCCAGCAGCCAGTACCTTAGGTTTTTGTTCCGGGTCCCCTACGAGCAGTACTTC; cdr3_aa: CASSQYLRFLFRVPYEQYF
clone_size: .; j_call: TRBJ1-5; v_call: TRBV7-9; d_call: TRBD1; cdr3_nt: TGTGCCAGCAGCTTAGGCAGGGGGTGGGAGCCCCAGCATTTT; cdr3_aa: CASSLGRGWEPQHF